Presented here are 3 T cell receptor beta chains from one specimen sequenced in a study of blood T cell repertoires in COVID-19. Some clones are missing from TCRdb's copy, which holds only in-frame ones; the method was immunoSEQ multiplex PCR. The sample lists 200,000 to 300,000 clones, about four fifths occurring once. Material: peripheral blood. The receptors derive from a woman between 18 and 30 years old with acute or convalescent COVID-19.

The chain employs TRBV2 and TRBJ1-1; 7 positions match TRBD1. CDR1 and CDR2 from the germline V gene are SNHLY and FYNNEI. With 6 bases clipped from V and 4 bases from J, the junction kept 5 bases outside the gene matches. The CDR3 totals 13 residues. CDR3 nucleotides: TGTGCCAGCAGCCAGACAGGGACCACTGAAGCTTTCTTT. Amino acids: CASSQTGTTEAFF.

This clone was seen a handful of times. In nucleotides, the CDR3 is TGTGCCAGCAGCATCTCGAGCAATCAGCCCCAGCATTTT. Translating it yields CASSISSNQPQHF. V is TRBV7-9 and J is TRBJ1-5, with D unresolved. Trimming removed 5 bases at V and 1 base at J, with 6 bases between. This CDR3 spans 13 amino acids. Germline V gene data show CDR1 as SEHNR and CDR2 as FQNEAQ (reference sequence).

V and J are TRBV7-2 and TRBJ2-1, with a possible D match to TRBD2 (6 bases). This CDR3 comprises 14 residues. CDR1 and CDR2 from the germline V gene are SGHTA and FQGNSA. The V end lost 5 bases, the J end lost 6 bases, and 14 bases lay between the germline ends. CDR3 bases: TGTGCCAGCAGCACGACTAGTATCGGCAATGAGCAGTTCTTC. Amino acids: CASSTTSIGNEQFF.